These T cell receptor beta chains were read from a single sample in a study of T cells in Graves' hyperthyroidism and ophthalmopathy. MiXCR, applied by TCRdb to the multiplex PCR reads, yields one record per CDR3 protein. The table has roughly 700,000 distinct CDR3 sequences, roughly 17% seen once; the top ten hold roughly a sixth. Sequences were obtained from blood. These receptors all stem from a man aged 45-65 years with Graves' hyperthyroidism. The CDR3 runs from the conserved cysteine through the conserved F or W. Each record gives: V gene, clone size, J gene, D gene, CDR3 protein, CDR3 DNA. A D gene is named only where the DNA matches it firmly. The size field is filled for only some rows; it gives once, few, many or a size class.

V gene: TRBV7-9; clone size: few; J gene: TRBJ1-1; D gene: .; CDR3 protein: CASSAPGLWNTEAFF; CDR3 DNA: TGTGCCAGCAGCGCTCCGGGACTTTGGAACACTGAAGCTTTCTTT
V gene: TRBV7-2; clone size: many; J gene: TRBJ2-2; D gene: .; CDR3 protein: CASSFLGEGRTGELFF; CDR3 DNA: TGTGCCAGCAGCTTCCTAGGAGAGGGAAGGACCGGGGAGCTGTTTTTT
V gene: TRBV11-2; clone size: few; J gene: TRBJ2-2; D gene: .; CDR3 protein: CASSSAGVSGTGELFF; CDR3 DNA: TGTGCCAGCAGCTCAGCAGGGGTATCGGGCACCGGGGAGCTGTTTTTT
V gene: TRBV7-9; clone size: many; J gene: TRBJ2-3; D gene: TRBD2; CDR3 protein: CASRPLAKNTDTQYF; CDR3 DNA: TGTGCCAGCAGACCACTAGCGAAAAACACAGATACGCAGTATTTT
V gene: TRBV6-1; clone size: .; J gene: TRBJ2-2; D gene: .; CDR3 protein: CASTLRDSYTGELFF; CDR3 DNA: TGTGCCAGCACCCTCCGGGACTCATACACCGGGGAGCTGTTTTTT
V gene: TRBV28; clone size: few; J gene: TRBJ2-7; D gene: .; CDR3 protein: CATGSGLAVMIGTYEQYF; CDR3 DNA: TGTGCCACCGGATCGGGTTTAGCGGTAATGATAGGGACCTACGAGCAGTACTTC
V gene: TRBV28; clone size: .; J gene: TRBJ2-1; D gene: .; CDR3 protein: CASSREQGHNEQFF; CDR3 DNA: TGTGCCAGCAGTAGAGAACAGGGCCACAATGAGCAGTTCTTC
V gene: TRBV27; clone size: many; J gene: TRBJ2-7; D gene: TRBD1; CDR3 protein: CASSFGTGLYEQYF; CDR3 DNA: TGTGCCAGCAGTTTCGGGACAGGGCTCTACGAGCAGTACTTC
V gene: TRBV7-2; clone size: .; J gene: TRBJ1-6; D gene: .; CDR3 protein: CASSPDGDSPLHF; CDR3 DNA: TGTGCCAGCAGCCCAGATGGTGATTCGCCCCTCCACTTT
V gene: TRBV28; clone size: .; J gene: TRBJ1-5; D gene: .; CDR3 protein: CASSSGGGGNQPQHF; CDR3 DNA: TGTGCCAGCAGTTCCGGCGGGGGAGGCAATCAGCCCCAGCATTTT
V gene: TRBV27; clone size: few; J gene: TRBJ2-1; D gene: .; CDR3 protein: CASSWVGGQESEQFF; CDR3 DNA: TGTGCCAGCAGTTGGGTCGGGGGGCAGGAGAGTGAGCAGTTCTTC
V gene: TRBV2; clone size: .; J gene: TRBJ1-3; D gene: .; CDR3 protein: CASSDQGPGNTIYF; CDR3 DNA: TGTGCCAGCAGTGACCAGGGTCCAGGAAACACCATATATTTT
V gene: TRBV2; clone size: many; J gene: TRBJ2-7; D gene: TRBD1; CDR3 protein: CASRGGIGSYEQYF; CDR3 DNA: TGTGCCAGCAGAGGGGGCATAGGGTCCTACGAGCAGTACTTC
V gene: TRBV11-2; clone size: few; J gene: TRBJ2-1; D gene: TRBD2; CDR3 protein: CASSLSGLAGSGGEQFF; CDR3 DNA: TGTGCCAGCAGCTTATCAGGACTAGCGGGTAGCGGGGGTGAGCAGTTCTTC
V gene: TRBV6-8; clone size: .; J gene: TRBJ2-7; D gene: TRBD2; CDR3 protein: CASSSPGRAGDYEQYF; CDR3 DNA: TGTGCCAGCAGTTCCCCCGGGAGAGCGGGAGACTACGAGCAGTACTTC
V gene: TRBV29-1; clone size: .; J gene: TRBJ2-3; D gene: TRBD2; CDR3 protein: CSVLAGGFIGDTQYF; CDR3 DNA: TGCAGCGTTCTCGCGGGAGGGTTTATTGGAGATACGCAGTATTTT
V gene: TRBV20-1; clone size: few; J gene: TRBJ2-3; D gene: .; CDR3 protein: CSARDSKLTSTDTQYF; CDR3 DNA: TGCAGTGCTAGAGATTCGAAGCTGACAAGCACAGATACGCAGTATTTT
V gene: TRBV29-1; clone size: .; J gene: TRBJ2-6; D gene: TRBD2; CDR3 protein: CSVLAGSLGANVLTF; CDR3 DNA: TGCAGCGTACTAGCGGGATCGCTTGGGGCCAACGTCCTGACTTTC
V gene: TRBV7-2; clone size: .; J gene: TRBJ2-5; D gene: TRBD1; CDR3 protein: CASSYRLGGQGQQETQYF; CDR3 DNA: TGTGCCAGCAGCTATCGGTTGGGGGGACAGGGCCAACAAGAGACCCAGTACTTC
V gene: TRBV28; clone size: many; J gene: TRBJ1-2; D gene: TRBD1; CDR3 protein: CASSSSPGGYGYTF; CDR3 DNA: TGTGCCAGCAGTTCTAGCCCAGGGGGCTATGGCTACACCTTC
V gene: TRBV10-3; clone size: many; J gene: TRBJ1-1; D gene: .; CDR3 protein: CAISESELNTEAFF; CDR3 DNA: TGTGCCATCAGTGAGTCCGAGTTGAACACTGAAGCTTTCTTT
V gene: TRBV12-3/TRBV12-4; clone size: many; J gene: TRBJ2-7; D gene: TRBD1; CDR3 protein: CASSPGTDAYEQYF; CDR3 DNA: TGTGCCAGCAGTCCGGGGACAGATGCCTACGAGCAGTACTTC
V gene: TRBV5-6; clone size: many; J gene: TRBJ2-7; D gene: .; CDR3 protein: CASSSSAGYEQYF; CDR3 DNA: TGTGCCAGCAGCTCCTCGGCGGGCTACGAGCAGTACTTC
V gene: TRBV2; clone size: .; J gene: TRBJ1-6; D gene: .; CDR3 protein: CASSENSDNSPLHF; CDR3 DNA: TGTGCCAGCAGTGAAAACAGCGATAATTCACCCCTCCACTTT
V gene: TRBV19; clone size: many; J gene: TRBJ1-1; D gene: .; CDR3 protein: CASSMSTRTEAFF; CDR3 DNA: TGTGCCAGTAGTATGTCGACTCGTACTGAAGCTTTCTTT
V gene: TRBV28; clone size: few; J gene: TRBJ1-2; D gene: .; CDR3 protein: CASSLFREGNRGYTF; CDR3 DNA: TGTGCCAGCAGTTTATTCAGGGAAGGTAACCGGGGCTACACCTTC
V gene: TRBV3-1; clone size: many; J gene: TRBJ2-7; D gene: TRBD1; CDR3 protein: CASSMYRGSYEQYF; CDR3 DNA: TGTGCCAGCAGCATGTACAGGGGTTCCTACGAGCAGTACTTC
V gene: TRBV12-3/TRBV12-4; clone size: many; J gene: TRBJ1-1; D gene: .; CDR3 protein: CASSFGRNTEAFF; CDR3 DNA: TGTGCCAGCAGTTTTGGCAGGAACACTGAAGCTTTCTTT
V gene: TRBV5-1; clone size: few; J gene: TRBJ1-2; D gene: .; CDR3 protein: CASSSAYMSYGYTF; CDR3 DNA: TGCGCCAGCAGCTCGGCCTACATGAGCTATGGCTACACCTTC
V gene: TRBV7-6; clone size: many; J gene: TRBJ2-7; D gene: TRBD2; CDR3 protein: CASSLGPAGDYEQYF; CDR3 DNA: TGTGCCAGCAGCCTCGGGCCAGCGGGGGATTACGAGCAGTACTTC
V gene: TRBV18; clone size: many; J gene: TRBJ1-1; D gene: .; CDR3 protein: CASSPVIQLNTEAFF; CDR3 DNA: TGTGCCAGCTCACCAGTGATACAGTTGAACACTGAAGCTTTCTTT
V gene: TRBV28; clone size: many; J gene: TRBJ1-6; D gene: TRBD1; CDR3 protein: CASSPDRATSPLHF; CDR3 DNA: TGTGCCAGCAGTCCAGACAGGGCAACCTCACCCCTCCACTTT
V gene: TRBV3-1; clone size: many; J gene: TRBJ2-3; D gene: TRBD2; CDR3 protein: CASSQPASGRSDTQYF; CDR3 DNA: TGTGCCAGCAGCCAACCGGCTAGCGGGAGATCAGATACGCAGTATTTT
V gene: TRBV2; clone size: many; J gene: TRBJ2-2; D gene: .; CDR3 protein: CASSDPKRAAPGELFF; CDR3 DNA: TGTGCCAGCAGTGACCCAAAGAGAGCGGCCCCCGGGGAGCTGTTTTTT
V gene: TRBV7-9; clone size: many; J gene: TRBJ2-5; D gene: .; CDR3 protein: CASSLVSETQYF; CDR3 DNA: TGTGCCAGCAGCTTAGTTTCAGAGACCCAGTACTTC
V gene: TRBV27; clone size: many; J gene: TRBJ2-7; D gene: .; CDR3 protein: CASSTGSQGDEQYF; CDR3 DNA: TGTGCCAGCAGTACGGGATCGCAGGGAGACGAGCAGTACTTC
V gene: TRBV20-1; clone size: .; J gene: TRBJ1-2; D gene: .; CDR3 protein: CSARSQGVLYGYTF; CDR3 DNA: TGCAGTGCTAGAAGTCAGGGCGTGCTCTATGGCTACACCTTC
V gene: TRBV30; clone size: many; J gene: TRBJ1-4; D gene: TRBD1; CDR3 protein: CAWSVQGGKLFF; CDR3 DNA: TGTGCCTGGAGTGTACAGGGGGGAAAACTGTTTTTT
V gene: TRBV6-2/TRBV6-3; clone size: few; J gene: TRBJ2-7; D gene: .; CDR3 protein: CASSPRPIYEQYF; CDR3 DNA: TGTGCCAGCAGTCCCCGACCAATTTACGAGCAGTACTTC
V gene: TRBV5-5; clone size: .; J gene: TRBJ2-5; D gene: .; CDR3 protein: CASSLVGAAVQETQYF; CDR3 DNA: TGCGCCAGCAGCTTGGTGGGAGCCGCTGTTCAAGAGACCCAGTACTTC
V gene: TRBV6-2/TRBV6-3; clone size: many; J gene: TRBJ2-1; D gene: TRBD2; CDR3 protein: CASSPLLTSGEGNEQFF; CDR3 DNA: TGTGCCAGCAGTCCCCTCCTGACTAGCGGGGAGGGTAATGAGCAGTTCTTC
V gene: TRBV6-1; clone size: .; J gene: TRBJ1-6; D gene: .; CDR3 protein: CASRRYLTGDNSPLHF; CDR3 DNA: TGTGCCAGCAGGCGCTACCTGACAGGCGATAATTCACCCCTCCACTTT
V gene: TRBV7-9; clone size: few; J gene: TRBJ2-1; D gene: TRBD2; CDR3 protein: CASSINFSGRGNEQFF; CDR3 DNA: TGTGCCAGCAGCATCAACTTTAGCGGGAGGGGCAATGAGCAGTTCTTC
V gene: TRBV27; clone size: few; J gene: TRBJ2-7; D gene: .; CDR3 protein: CASKLASGYEQYF; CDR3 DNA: TGTGCCAGCAAGTTGGCATCAGGGTACGAGCAGTACTTC
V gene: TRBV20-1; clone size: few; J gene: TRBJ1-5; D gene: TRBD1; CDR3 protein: CSARETGVQPQHF; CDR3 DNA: TGCAGTGCTAGAGAGACAGGGGTACAGCCCCAGCATTTT
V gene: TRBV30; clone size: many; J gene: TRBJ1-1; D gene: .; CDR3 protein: CAWSVPPVNTEAFF; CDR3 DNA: TGTGCCTGGAGTGTACCCCCGGTGAACACTGAAGCTTTCTTT
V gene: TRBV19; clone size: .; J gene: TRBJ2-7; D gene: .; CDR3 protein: CASSTIGATDYEQYF; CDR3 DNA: TGTGCCAGTAGTACTATAGGGGCTACCGACTACGAGCAGTACTTC
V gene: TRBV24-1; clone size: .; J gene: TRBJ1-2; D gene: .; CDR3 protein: CATSDSSTVYGYTF; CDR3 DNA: TGTGCCACCAGTGATTCGTCCACAGTCTATGGCTACACCTTC
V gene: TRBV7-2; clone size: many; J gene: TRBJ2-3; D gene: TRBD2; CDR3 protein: CASSLEASGLTDTQYF; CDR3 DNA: TGTGCCAGCAGCTTAGAGGCTAGCGGACTCACAGATACGCAGTATTTT
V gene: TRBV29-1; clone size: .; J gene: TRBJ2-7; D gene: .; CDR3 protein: CSVCGFWDTGYEQYF; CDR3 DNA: TGCAGCGTCTGCGGGTTTTGGGACACGGGCTACGAGCAGTACTTC
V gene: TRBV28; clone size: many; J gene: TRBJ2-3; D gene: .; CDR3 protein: CASSRLGVSTDTQYF; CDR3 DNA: TGTGCCAGCAGTCGTCTCGGTGTTAGCACAGATACGCAGTATTTT
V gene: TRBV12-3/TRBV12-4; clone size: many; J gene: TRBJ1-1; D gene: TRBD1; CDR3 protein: CASSPGRGGTTGRNTEAFF; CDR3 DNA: TGTGCCAGCAGCCCTGGGAGGGGTGGAACGACAGGGCGGAACACTGAAGCTTTCTTT
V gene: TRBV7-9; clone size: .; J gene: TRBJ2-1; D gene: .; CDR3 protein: CASRAGTLGNEQFF; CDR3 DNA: TGTGCCAGCAGGGCCGGGACTTTGGGCAATGAGCAGTTCTTC
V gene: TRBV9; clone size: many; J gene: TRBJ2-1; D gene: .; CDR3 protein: CASSVPGGSYNEQFF; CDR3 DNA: TGTGCCAGCAGCGTTCCGGGTGGCTCCTACAATGAGCAGTTCTTC
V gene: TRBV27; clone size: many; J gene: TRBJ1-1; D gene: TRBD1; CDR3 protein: CVSSLSTGFRTEAFF; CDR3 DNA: TGTGTCAGCAGTTTATCGACAGGGTTCAGGACTGAAGCTTTCTTT
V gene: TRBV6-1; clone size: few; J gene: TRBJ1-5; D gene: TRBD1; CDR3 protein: CASSELGQGNQPQHF; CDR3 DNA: TGTGCCAGCAGTGAACTGGGACAGGGAAATCAGCCCCAGCATTTT
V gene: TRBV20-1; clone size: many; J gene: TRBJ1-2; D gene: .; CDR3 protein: CSASDSRGYTF; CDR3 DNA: TGCAGTGCCTCGGACAGTCGCGGCTACACCTTC